This is a list of T cell receptor beta chains from one sample in a study of OX40 agonist ivuxolimab in advanced cancers. Clones were read by immunoSEQ multiplex PCR, and TCRdb kept only the in-frame ones, dropping some. Of 95,000 to 150,000 clones detected, 92% appear once; the ten largest clones hold around 0.81%. The sequences come from CD4+ or CD8+ T cells sorted from blood, collected in a trial of the OX40 agonist ivuxolimab. The receptors derive from an adult with an advanced solid tumor such as melanoma, head and neck, liver or kidney cancer. Both conserved end residues are part of each CDR3. D genes are given only for firm matches. Clone size, where shown, is once, few, many, or a class for clones that have expanded.

-,TRBJ2-2,TRBV18,-,TGTGCCAGCTCACCTCAGGGTGGGTCGAACACCGGGGAGCTGTTTTTT,CASSPQGGSNTGELFF
-,TRBJ2-3,TRBV15,-,TGTGCCACCAGCAGAGAAGTCCCGGGACAAAGGGGAAGCACAGATACGCAGTATTTT,CATSREVPGQRGSTDTQYF
-,TRBJ1-4,TRBV5-1,-,TGCGCCAGCAGCGTCGCAAGGGCGGCTAATGAAAAACTGTTTTTT,CASSVARAANEKLFF
-,TRBJ1-1,TRBV28,-,TGTGCCAGCAGTGGCAATATGAACACTGAAGCTTTCTTT,CASSGNMNTEAFF
-,TRBJ2-7,TRBV6-1,-,TGTGCCAGCAGCGGGAGTGTCTACGAGCAGTACTTC,CASSGSVYEQYF
TRBD1,TRBJ2-7,TRBV4-3,few,TGCGCCAGCAGCCAGGCTGACAGGGCCTACGAGCAGTACTTC,CASSQADRAYEQYF
TRBD1,TRBJ1-1,TRBV7-9,few,TGTGCCAGCAGCCAAGGGGACAGGAGCTATAGGGACACTGAAGCTTTCTTT,CASSQGDRSYRDTEAFF
-,TRBJ2-5,TRBV6-1,-,TGTGCCAGCAGTGAAGGAATAAGGCGGGAGACCCAGTACTTC,CASSEGIRRETQYF
-,TRBJ1-1,TRBV6-5,-,TGTGCCAGCAGTTACTCGACTTACGCTGAAGCTTTCTTT,CASSYSTYAEAFF
-,TRBJ2-1,TRBV29-1,-,TGCAGCGGCCGGAACTCCTACAATGAGCAGTTCTTC,CSGRNSYNEQFF
-,TRBJ1-1,TRBV6-5,-,TGTGCCAGCAGTTACGCAGCCTTAGGATACACTGAAGCTTTCTTT,CASSYAALGYTEAFF
TRBD2,TRBJ2-3,TRBV27,-,TGTGCCAGCAGCGGGACTAGCGGGAGGGGACACACAGATACGCAGTATTTT,CASSGTSGRGHTDTQYF
-,TRBJ2-3,TRBV6-5,-,TGTGCCAGCAGACCGGGGTCTAGCACAGATACGCAGTATTTT,CASRPGSSTDTQYF
-,TRBJ2-5,TRBV7-9,-,TGTGCCAGCAGCCACCCGAGGAGCCGAGAGACCCAGTACTTC,CASSHPRSRETQYF
-,TRBJ2-6,TRBV13,once,TGTGCCAGCAGCTTACTCAGCAGCTCTGGGGCCAACGTCCTGACTTTC,CASSLLSSSGANVLTF
-,TRBJ2-6,TRBV18,-,TGTGCCAGCTCACCCACTCCTATCGGCGGGGCCAACGTCCTGACTTTC,CASSPTPIGGANVLTF
-,TRBJ1-5,TRBV7-2,-,TGTGCCAGCAGCCGCCGGGGGCAGGGGAGCAATCAGCCCCAGCATTTT,CASSRRGQGSNQPQHF
TRBD2,TRBJ2-5,TRBV30,-,TGTGCCTGGGGTAGCGGGAGTGGGGAGACCCAGTACTTC,CAWGSGSGETQYF
TRBD1,TRBJ1-1,TRBV18,-,TGTGCCAGCTCATCGGACAGGGTGGAGGCTTTCTTT,CASSSDRVEAFF
-,TRBJ1-2,TRBV11-2,-,TGTGCCAGCAGCTTTGGTCTTCAGGATATCTATGGCTACACCTTC,CASSFGLQDIYGYTF
-,TRBJ1-3,TRBV19,-,TGTGCCAGTAGACAGGGTACTGGAAACACCATATATTTT,CASRQGTGNTIYF
-,TRBJ2-2,TRBV7-2,once,TGTGCCAGCAGCTCCAACACCGGGGAGCTGTTTTTT,CASSSNTGELFF
-,TRBJ1-5,TRBV19,-,TGTGCCAGTAGTGGGACCCCGACAGGTCAGCCCCAGCATTTT,CASSGTPTGQPQHF
-,TRBJ2-7,TRBV6-1,-,TGTGCCAGCAGTCCACGGACAGTCAGCTACGAGCAGTACTTC,CASSPRTVSYEQYF
-,TRBJ1-2,TRBV2,-,TGTGCCAGCAGGACGACAGGCGAAGGCTACACCTTC,CASRTTGEGYTF
TRBD1,TRBJ1-2,TRBV19,-,TGTGCCAGTACCGCCGGGACAGATTTTAACTATGGCTACACCTTC,CASTAGTDFNYGYTF
-,TRBJ1-2,TRBV5-6,-,TGTGCCAGCAGCAGAACTATGGGACTGAACTATGGCTACACCTTC,CASSRTMGLNYGYTF
-,TRBJ2-6,TRBV9,-,TGTGCCAGCAGCCCAAGACACATCTCTGGGGCCAACGTCCTGACTTTC,CASSPRHISGANVLTF
TRBD1,TRBJ2-7,TRBV28,-,TGTGCCAGCAGTCCAACCGAGGCCAGGGGGAATCGGGAGCAGTACTTC,CASSPTEARGNREQYF
-,TRBJ2-1,TRBV6-6,-,TGTGCCAGCAACCCGGACTTCTCCTACAATGAGCAGTTCTTC,CASNPDFSYNEQFF
-,TRBJ1-5,TRBV19,few,TGTGCCAGTACAATTGTGGCGGCTTATAGCAATCAGCCCCAGCATTTT,CASTIVAAYSNQPQHF
-,TRBJ2-7,TRBV9,-,TGTGCCAGCAGTGAAGTCGACATGTGGACAACAAGCTCCTACGAGCAGTACTTC,CASSEVDMWTTSSYEQYF
TRBD2,TRBJ2-1,TRBV27,-,TGTGCCAGCAGTTTATCGGGACTAGCTTCCAATGAGCAGTTCTTC,CASSLSGLASNEQFF
-,TRBJ1-6,TRBV7-9,-,TGTGCCAGCAGCCCCCTTAGCGAAACTAGTTCACCCCTCCACTTT,CASSPLSETSSPLHF
TRBD2,TRBJ2-1,TRBV7-3,-,TGTGCCAGCAGCTTAATCCTAGCGGGAGGTGGGCATGAGCAGTTCTTC,CASSLILAGGGHEQFF
-,TRBJ2-2,TRBV6-4,once,TGTGCCAGCAGTGTAGAGGCTTCCACCGGGGAGCTGTTTTTT,CASSVEASTGELFF
TRBD2,TRBJ2-5,TRBV5-4,-,TGTGCCAGCGCCAACCCCTCGGGAGGGAGGGTAGGAGAGACCCAGTACTTC,CASANPSGGRVGETQYF
-,TRBJ1-3,TRBV4-2,-,TGTGCCAGCAGCCAAGACCGGGACGGTGGAAACACCATATATTTT,CASSQDRDGGNTIYF
-,TRBJ2-7,TRBV19,-,TGTGCCAGTAGTCCCCGCGGAAGTATATCTTACGAGCAGTACTTC,CASSPRGSISYEQYF
-,TRBJ2-2,TRBV7-2,once,TGTGCCAGCAGCTTAGCTAGGTACACCGGGGAGCTGTTTTTT,CASSLARYTGELFF
-,TRBJ2-2,TRBV9,-,TGTGCCAGCAGCGTAGTTTCGGGGGAGCTGTTTTTT,CASSVVSGELFF